The present T cell receptor (beta chain) was sequenced within a study of T cells in Graves' hyperthyroidism and ophthalmopathy. Study context: Staff took peripheral blood when the initial diagnosis was made, before any treatment began.

CDR1 is GTSNPN and CDR2 is SVGIG in the germline V gene (reference sequence). V was trimmed by 3 bases and J by 6 bases, leaving 11 bases between them. The CDR3 consists of 12 residues. Study results and caveats: Ophthalmopathy cases were set apart from stable hyperthyroidism by a 13 V-J model. Most expanded thyroid clonotypes above 0.001 also appeared in blood.

Researchers took RNA transcripts and amplified the TCR beta CDR3 regions from them. HTBI primers were employed in a first-round RT-PCR of the TCR CDR3. TCRdb re-called the multiplex PCR reads through MiXCR, storing one row per CDR3 protein. The repertoire holds around 690,000 distinct CDR3 sequences, with about 20% as singletons. This clonotype was counted many times. As yet, its antigen is unknown. At least 3 on the Clinical Activity Score was recorded for ophthalmopathy patients, who also had NOSPECS grade at least 4 and duration under 3 months. The sample taken for sequencing was blood. This receptor was taken from a man younger than 45 with Graves' ophthalmopathy. V is TRBV30 and J is TRBJ1-2; D perhaps matches TRBD1 (6 bases). The DNA of the CDR3 is TGTGCCTGGAGAATCGGGGGGCATGGCTACACCTTC. Residues: CAWRIGGHGYTF. The whole variable domain, filled in from reference TRBV30 and TRBJ1-2, reads SQTIHQWPATLVQPVGSPLSLECTVEGTSNPNLYWYRQAAGRGLQLLFYSVGIGQISSEVPQNLSASRPQDRQFILSSKKLLLSDSGFYLCAWRIGGHGYTFGSGTRLTVV.